This is a list of T cell receptor beta chains from one sample in a study of radiotherapy plus CTLA-4 blockade in lung cancer. Data came from immunoSEQ multiplex PCR; TCRdb stores just in-frame clones and leaves some out. Here the sample spans 55,000 to 80,000 clones, around 80% being singletons. This specimen was peripheral blood, taken from a patient treated with radiotherapy plus ipilimumab. The receptors stem from a human donor with non-small cell lung cancer who had a complete response to radiotherapy plus ipilimumab. Each CDR3 is given with its conserved first and last residue. The D gene is left open where the match is weak. Clone size is shown for a subset of rows, as once, few, many or a class of expanded clone.

V,D,J,size,DNA,CDR3
TRBV19,-,TRBJ2-1,-,TGTGCCAGTAGTATCGGGGGCATTTACAATGAGCAGTTCTTC,CASSIGGIYNEQFF
TRBV9,TRBD1,TRBJ2-3,-,TGTGCCAGCAGTCTCCTAGGGGGACAGGGGACAGATACGCAGTATTTT,CASSLLGGQGTDTQYF
TRBV15,-,TRBJ1-1,few,TGTGCCACCAGCAGAGATAGAAACACTGAAGCTTTCTTT,CATSRDRNTEAFF
TRBV4-2,-,TRBJ2-7,once,TGTGCCAGCAGCCAAGTCGTTATAGAGGACGATCCCTCCTACGAGCAGTACTTC,CASSQVVIEDDPSYEQYF
TRBV2,-,TRBJ2-6,-,TGTGCCAGCAGTTTGGGGGGGGCCTGGGCCAACGTCCTGACTTTC,CASSLGGAWANVLTF
TRBV7-2,-,TRBJ2-3,-,TGTGCCAGCAGCTTAAAAGGACTGATACGGGATACGCAGTATTTT,CASSLKGLIRDTQYF
TRBV11-3,TRBD1,TRBJ1-1,-,TGTGCCAGCAGCTTATACAGGGGGCTAGGAAGCACTGAAGCTTTCTTT,CASSLYRGLGSTEAFF
TRBV29-1,TRBD1,TRBJ2-1,-,TGCAGCGTTAACAGGGGTTTTTACAATGAGCAGTTCTTC,CSVNRGFYNEQFF
TRBV2,-,TRBJ1-2,-,TGTGCCAGCAGCGCTAGACAGAGTAACTATGGCTACACCTTC,CASSARQSNYGYTF
TRBV6-5,-,TRBJ1-1,-,TGTGCCAGCACATCCGACGGAGTGGGAGACACTGAAGCTTTCTTT,CASTSDGVGDTEAFF
TRBV7-2,-,TRBJ2-4,once,TGTGCCAGCAGCTTAGCCTCCTACAGGGAGGGTAGTGGTCAGTACTTC,CASSLASYREGSGQYF
TRBV12-5,TRBD2,TRBJ2-3,-,TGTGCTAGTACCTGGGGACGCTCCGGACTAGCCCAAAGGGGGTACGCAGATACGCAGTATTTT,CASTWGRSGLAQRGYADTQYF
TRBV11-2,-,TRBJ2-1,-,TGTGCCAGCAGCTTATTCGCGGGGCCCTACAATGAGCAGTTCTTC,CASSLFAGPYNEQFF
TRBV7-9,-,TRBJ1-2,-,TGTGCCAGCAGCGCTAGGGGAGGGATAGGGAGGACGGACTATGGCTACACCTTC,CASSARGGIGRTDYGYTF
TRBV7-8,TRBD1,TRBJ1-2,-,TGTGCCAGCAGCTTAGTGACAGGGGGTATTGACTATGGCTACACCTTC,CASSLVTGGIDYGYTF
TRBV5-4,-,TRBJ1-4,-,TGTGCCAGCAGCTTCCAGGATAATGAAAAACTGTTTTTT,CASSFQDNEKLFF
TRBV5-5,TRBD1,TRBJ2-3,-,TGTGCCAGCAGCTTCCAGGGGGCCGCAGATACGCAGTATTTT,CASSFQGAADTQYF
TRBV7-9,TRBD1,TRBJ2-7,-,TGTGCCAGCAGCTCCCCGGACAGGGGTATTGCCTACGAGCAGTACTTC,CASSSPDRGIAYEQYF
TRBV5-4,-,TRBJ1-5,-,TGTGCCAGCAGCTTGGGGGCCGGTAGCAATCAGCCCCAGCATTTT,CASSLGAGSNQPQHF
TRBV7-2,-,TRBJ2-1,-,TGTGCCAGCAGCTTACGAGTTCTTGGAGGGGGCTACAATGAGCAGTTCTTC,CASSLRVLGGGYNEQFF
TRBV4-3,-,TRBJ1-2,once,TGCGCCAGCAGCCAAGATATTCCGGCTTTCTATGGCTACACCTTC,CASSQDIPAFYGYTF
TRBV4-3,TRBD1,TRBJ2-1,-,TGCGCCAGCAGCCTCACCGGGACAGACTACAATGAGCAGTTCTTC,CASSLTGTDYNEQFF
TRBV6-5,TRBD1,TRBJ1-2,-,TGTGCCAGCAGACAGGGGAACTATGGCTACACCTTC,CASRQGNYGYTF
TRBV7-7,-,TRBJ2-5,-,TGTGCTAGCAGCTTAGGCGGGGTGGAGACCCAGTACTTC,CASSLGGVETQYF
TRBV7-9,-,TRBJ2-5,-,TGTGCCAGCAGCGTAAGGGACCGTGGGGGGCATGGTAGAGAGACCCAGTACTTC,CASSVRDRGGHGRETQYF
TRBV11-2,-,TRBJ1-5,-,TGTGCCAGCAGCTCCCCCAGGGAGCCCACTCAGCCCCAGCATTTT,CASSSPREPTQPQHF
TRBV5-8,TRBD2,TRBJ2-1,once,TGTGCCAGCATCCTAGCGGGAGAATCATTAAATGAGCAGTTCTTC,CASILAGESLNEQFF
TRBV7-9,-,TRBJ1-5,-,TGTGCCAGCAGCGCGGACAGAATTAATCAGCCCCAGCATTTT,CASSADRINQPQHF
TRBV5-4,-,TRBJ1-2,-,TGTGCCAGCAGCTTCCAGGACAGAAACTATGGCTACACCTTC,CASSFQDRNYGYTF
TRBV29-1,-,TRBJ1-5,-,TGCAGCGGCGGGGGGGGGTTAGGGCAGCCCCAGCATTTT,CSGGGGLGQPQHF
TRBV7-8,TRBD2,TRBJ2-7,few,TGTGCCAGCAGCCCCGGAAGGACTAGCGGCTACGAGCAGTACTTC,CASSPGRTSGYEQYF
TRBV6-5,-,TRBJ2-2,-,TGTGCCAGCCGTCCGGGACAGAACACCGGGGAGCTGTTTTTT,CASRPGQNTGELFF
TRBV7-9,-,TRBJ1-5,-,TGTGCCAGCAGCTTCTCGGGCTTGGGCAATCAGCCCCAGCATTTT,CASSFSGLGNQPQHF
TRBV2,-,TRBJ1-1,-,TGTGCCAGCAGTGAACATCCAGTGAACACTGAAGCTTTCTTT,CASSEHPVNTEAFF
TRBV23-1,-,TRBJ1-5,-,TGCGCCAGCACCCTCACAGGGCTGGGGCAGCCCCAGCATTTT,CASTLTGLGQPQHF
TRBV10-2,-,TRBJ2-2,-,TGCGCCAGCACCCTAAGGTCCGGGGAGCTGTTTTTT,CASTLRSGELFF
TRBV4-1,TRBD1,TRBJ1-4,-,TGCGCCAGCAGCCAAGATCCGTCCGAGGGGGCGTATGAAAAACTGTTTTTT,CASSQDPSEGAYEKLFF
TRBV11-3,-,TRBJ2-2,once,TGTGCCAGCAGCTCCCGCAGGGGTTTCGCCGGGGAGCTGTTTTTT,CASSSRRGFAGELFF
TRBV5-1,-,TRBJ2-2,-,TGCGCCAGCAGCAAAAGGGACATCTTGAACACCGGGGAGCTGTTTTTT,CASSKRDILNTGELFF
TRBV5-5,-,TRBJ1-1,-,TGTGCCAGCAGCTTCCGGGCGGGGTCAGGCACTGAAGCTTTCTTT,CASSFRAGSGTEAFF
TRBV29-1,-,TRBJ1-3,-,TGCAGCGTCCGGACAGCTGGAAACACCATATATTTT,CSVRTAGNTIYF
TRBV7-2,-,TRBJ1-5,-,TGTGCCAGCAGAGAGTTCAATCAGCCCCAGCATTTT,CASREFNQPQHF
TRBV19,-,TRBJ2-2,-,TGTGCCAGTAGTATAAGGGCCTACAACACCGGGGAGCTGTTTTTT,CASSIRAYNTGELFF
TRBV7-2,-,TRBJ2-2,once,TGTGCCAGCAGCTTAGATCCTAACACCGGGGAGCTGTTTTTT,CASSLDPNTGELFF
TRBV7-9,-,TRBJ1-2,once,TGTGCCAGCAGCTTAGATGTCGGACGGACCTGGGAAGGCTACACCTTC,CASSLDVGRTWEGYTF
TRBV9,-,TRBJ2-3,-,TGTGCCAGCAGCGTAGCGGCGGGAACAGATACGCAGTATTTT,CASSVAAGTDTQYF
TRBV30,-,TRBJ1-5,few,TGTGCCTGGAGTGAGTCAGCCCTACGGGGGGATCAGCCCCAGCATTTT,CAWSESALRGDQPQHF
TRBV6-1,-,TRBJ1-2,-,TGTGCCAGCAATCCTGGGCGGGAGGCCTTCTATGGCTACACCTTC,CASNPGREAFYGYTF
TRBV11-3,-,TRBJ1-1,-,TGTGCCAGCACCCTACAGGACACTAACACTGAAGCTTTCTTT,CASTLQDTNTEAFF
TRBV7-9,TRBD1,TRBJ2-3,-,TGTGCCAGCAGCTTTCAGGGGGCAGATACGCAGTATTTT,CASSFQGADTQYF